Listed below are T cell receptor beta chains from one sample, sequenced in a study of T-cell memory formation after mild COVID-19. In TCRdb, the 5' RACE reads were re-called with MiXCR into one record per CDR3 protein. The sample comprises more than 150,000 distinct CDR3 sequences, around 20% of which are singletons, and roughly 4.3% rests with the top ten. Sequenced material: PBMCs or a T cell subset sorted from them (not recorded which). These TCRs come from a man between 18 and 29 years old who had mild COVID-19 (a few samples of this study predate the infection). Cell type and time point are not known. The CDR3 runs from the conserved cysteine through the conserved F or W. D genes are given only for firm matches. Size values are once, few and many counts, or a class for expanded clones, and some rows have none.

clone_size j_call d_call v_call cdr3_nt cdr3_aa
few TRBJ2-3 TRBD2 TRBV20-1 TGCAGTGGAAGCGGGGGGGCTGGCACAGATACGCAGTATTTT CSGSGGAGTDTQYF
few TRBJ2-2 . TRBV5-5 TGTGCCAGCAGCGCGCGGGGACAGAGCACCGGGGAGCTGTTTTTT CASSARGQSTGELFF
few TRBJ2-3 . TRBV7-9 TGTGCCAGCAGCGTAAATAGGGGGTTGGCGGGGAAGACAGATACGCAGTATTTT CASSVNRGLAGKTDTQYF
once TRBJ1-2 TRBD1 TRBV9 TGTGCCAGCAGCCGATCGACAGGGAGCTATGGCTACACCTTC CASSRSTGSYGYTF
few TRBJ1-2 TRBD1 TRBV18 TGTGCCAGCTCACCGACCTCCGGGACAGGACCGAACTATGGCTACACCTTC CASSPTSGTGPNYGYTF
. TRBJ2-3 TRBD2 TRBV7-9 TGTGCCAGCAGCTCTAGCGGGGCGACAGATACGCAGTATTTT CASSSSGATDTQYF
. TRBJ2-7 . TRBV6-2/TRBV6-3 TGTGCCAGCAGAAGAGCACAGGGAACCTCCTACGAGCAGTACTTC CASRRAQGTSYEQYF
. TRBJ2-3 . TRBV5-4 TGTGCCAGCAGCTTGGCTCGCCACACAGATACGCAGTATTTT CASSLARHTDTQYF
. TRBJ2-5 TRBD2 TRBV5-1 TGCGCCAGCAGCTCCAGGAGCGGGGGGGCCGATGGGACCCAGTACTTC CASSSRSGGADGTQYF
. TRBJ1-3 . TRBV4-3 TGCGCCAGCAGCCAAGATCCCGTTAGAGACACCATATATTTT CASSQDPVRDTIYF
few TRBJ1-3 . TRBV20-1 TGCAGTGCTAGTCCAGGATACGCCTCTGGAAACACCATATATTTT CSASPGYASGNTIYF
few TRBJ2-7 TRBD1 TRBV6-5 TGTGCCAGCATCGCTACGACAGGGGTAAAGCAGTACTTC CASIATTGVKQYF
. TRBJ2-2 . TRBV6-2/TRBV6-3 TGTGCCAGCAGCCCGGGACTTTTTAACACCGGGGAGCTGTTTTTT CASSPGLFNTGELFF
many TRBJ1-1 . TRBV29-1 TGCAGCGTTGAACCGTTTGTGAACACTGAAGCTTTCTTT CSVEPFVNTEAFF
few TRBJ1-1 . TRBV5-5 TGTGCCAGCAGCCAGACAGCCATGAACACTGAAGCTTTCTTT CASSQTAMNTEAFF
few TRBJ2-3 TRBD1 TRBV10-3 TGTGCCATCAATGCGGACAGGGGCCACACAGATACGCAGTATTTT CAINADRGHTDTQYF
. TRBJ2-5 . TRBV5-1 TGCGCCAGCAGCTCAGGGACCCTCCAAGAGACCCAGTACTTC CASSSGTLQETQYF
many TRBJ1-4 . TRBV7-2 TGTGCCAGCAGCTCCAGTGTCGCAACTAATGAAAAACTGTTTTTT CASSSSVATNEKLFF
few TRBJ2-2 . TRBV4-2 TGTGCCAGCAGCCAAGCGGGTCGGGGGTCGGGCACCGGGGAGCTGTTTTTT CASSQAGRGSGTGELFF
. TRBJ2-7 TRBD2 TRBV5-8 TGTGCCAGCAGCTGGGGGAGGGTTCACCACGAGCAGTACTTC CASSWGRVHHEQYF
few TRBJ2-3 . TRBV11-1 TGTGCCAGCAGACGGACGATCACAGATACGCAGTATTTT CASRRTITDTQYF
few TRBJ1-3 TRBD1 TRBV5-1 TGCGCCAGCAGCTTGGCCGGCAGGGGGCCTGGAAACACCATATATTTT CASSLAGRGPGNTIYF
few TRBJ2-3 . TRBV4-1 TGCGCCAGCAGCCAAGATCCAGCCGGGGCGGCGGATACGCAGTATTTT CASSQDPAGAADTQYF
. TRBJ2-3 TRBD2 TRBV20-1 TGCAGTGCTTGGCGGGGGGCCCAAGATACGCAGTATTTT CSAWRGAQDTQYF
. TRBJ1-5 . TRBV7-2 TGTGCCAGCAGCCCGGACTTCGGGAGCAATCAGCCCCAGCATTTT CASSPDFGSNQPQHF
. TRBJ2-5 TRBD2 TRBV20-1 TGCAGTGCTACCGCCGGAGGGCGGGGGGGAGAGACCCAGTACTTC CSATAGGRGGETQYF
. TRBJ1-1 . TRBV7-8 TGTGCCAGCAGCTTAGCGCATTACACTGAAGCTTTCTTT CASSLAHYTEAFF
many TRBJ1-1 . TRBV27 TGTGCCAGCAGTTTATCGGCGGGTACTGAAGCTTTCTTT CASSLSAGTEAFF
. TRBJ2-1 TRBD2 TRBV5-1 TGCGCCAGCAGCTCTACTAGCGGGGGGGCAGAGCAGTTCTTC CASSSTSGGAEQFF
few TRBJ2-1 . TRBV10-3 TGTGCCATCAGTGAGAAGAGACCAGGTGAGCAGTTCTTC CAISEKRPGEQFF
. TRBJ1-1 . TRBV7-2 TGTGCCAGCAATCAGTGGGGGATGAACACTGAAGCTTTCTTT CASNQWGMNTEAFF
. TRBJ2-7 . TRBV9 TGTGCCAGCAGCGTAGGAGTGTCCAACGAGCAGTACTTC CASSVGVSNEQYF
few TRBJ2-1 . TRBV5-5 TGTGCCAGCAGCTTAGGGACTTCAAATGAGCAGTTCTTC CASSLGTSNEQFF
. TRBJ1-6 . TRBV20-1 TGCAGTGCTAGAGATCCGGGCAGGCTGTTCAATTCACCCCTCCACTTT CSARDPGRLFNSPLHF
few TRBJ2-5 . TRBV20-1 TGCAGTGCTAGCCGGACTTTTGAGCAAGAGACCCAGTACTTC CSASRTFEQETQYF
many TRBJ2-2 TRBD1 TRBV29-1 TGCAGCGTCGGACAGGGGGTTATCGGGGAGCTGTTTTTT CSVGQGVIGELFF
. TRBJ1-1 . TRBV5-1 TGCGCCAGCAGCCTCGGCAGGGCAGTTCATCGAGCTTTCTTT CASSLGRAVHRAFF
. TRBJ2-1 TRBD2 TRBV6-2/TRBV6-3 TGTGCCAGCAGCCACCGGACTAGCGGGGTCAGTGAGCAGTTCTTC CASSHRTSGVSEQFF
. TRBJ2-7 . TRBV5-1 TGCGCCAGCAGCTTTGACTTCGGTAACGAGCAGTACTTC CASSFDFGNEQYF
. TRBJ2-1 . TRBV5-1 TGCGCCAGCAGCTTGGACTCTCACAATGAGCAGTTCTTC CASSLDSHNEQFF
. TRBJ1-1 . TRBV7-9 TGTGCCAGCAGCTTTGGTTCATGGAACACTGAAGCTTTCTTT CASSFGSWNTEAFF